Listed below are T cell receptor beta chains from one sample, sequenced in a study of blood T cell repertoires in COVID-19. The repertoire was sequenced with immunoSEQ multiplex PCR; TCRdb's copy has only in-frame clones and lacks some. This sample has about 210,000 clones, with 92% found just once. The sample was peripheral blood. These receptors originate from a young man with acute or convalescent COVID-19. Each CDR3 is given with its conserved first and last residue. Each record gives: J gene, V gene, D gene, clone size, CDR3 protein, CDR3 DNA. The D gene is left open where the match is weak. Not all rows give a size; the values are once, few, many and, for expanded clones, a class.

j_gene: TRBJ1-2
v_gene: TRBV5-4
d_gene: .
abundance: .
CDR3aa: CASSLGGDGYTF
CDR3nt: TGTGCCAGCAGCTTAGGGGGGGATGGCTACACCTTC

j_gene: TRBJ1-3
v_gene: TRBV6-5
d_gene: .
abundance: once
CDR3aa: CASSYANTIYF
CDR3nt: TGTGCCAGCAGTTACGCGAACACCATATATTTT

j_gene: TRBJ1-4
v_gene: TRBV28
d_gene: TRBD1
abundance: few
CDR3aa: CASSPGTVLDEKLFF
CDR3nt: TGTGCCAGCAGTCCCGGGACAGTTTTGGATGAAAAACTGTTTTTT

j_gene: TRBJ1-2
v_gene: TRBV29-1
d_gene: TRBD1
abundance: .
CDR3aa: CSAVTGDFGYTF
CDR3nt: TGCAGCGCAGTTACAGGGGACTTTGGCTACACCTTC

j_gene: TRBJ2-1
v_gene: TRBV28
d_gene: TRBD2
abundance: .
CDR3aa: CASSLMREGNNEQFF
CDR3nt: TGTGCCAGCAGTTTAATGCGGGAGGGAAACAATGAGCAGTTCTTC

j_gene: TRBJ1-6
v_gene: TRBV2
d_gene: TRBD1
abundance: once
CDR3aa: CASSEARQRTGGRSYAPLHF
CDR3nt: TGTGCCAGCAGTGAGGCCCGCCAAAGGACAGGGGGGAGGTCTTATGCACCCCTCCACTTT

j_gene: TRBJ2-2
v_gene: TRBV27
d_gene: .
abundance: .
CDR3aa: CASSLGGSTGELFF
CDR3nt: TGTGCCAGCAGTTTAGGGGGCAGCACCGGGGAGCTGTTTTTT

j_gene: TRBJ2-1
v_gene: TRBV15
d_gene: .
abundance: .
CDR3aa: CATSRVGGAGSSYNEQFF
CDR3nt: TGTGCCACCAGCAGAGTTGGAGGGGCGGGGAGCTCCTACAATGAGCAGTTCTTC

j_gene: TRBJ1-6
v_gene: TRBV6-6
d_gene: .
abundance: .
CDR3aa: CASSPPKASTSNSPLHF
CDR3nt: TGTGCCAGCAGTCCACCGAAAGCCTCTACTTCCAATTCACCCCTCCACTTT

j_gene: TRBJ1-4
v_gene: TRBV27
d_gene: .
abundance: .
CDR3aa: CASSSAGNEKLFF
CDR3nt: TGTGCCAGCAGTTCTGCAGGGAATGAAAAACTGTTTTTT

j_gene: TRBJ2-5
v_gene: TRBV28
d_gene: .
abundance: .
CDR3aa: CASSLRRETQYF
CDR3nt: TGTGCCAGCAGTCTCCGTCGGGAGACCCAGTACTTC

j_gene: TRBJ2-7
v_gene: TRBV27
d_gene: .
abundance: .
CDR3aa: CASSFLPSSDEQYF
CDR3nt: TGTGCCAGCAGTTTCCTCCCTAGCAGCGACGAGCAGTACTTC

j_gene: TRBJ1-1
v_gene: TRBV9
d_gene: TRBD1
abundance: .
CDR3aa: CASSETGTNTEAFF
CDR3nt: TGTGCCAGCAGCGAGACAGGGACAAACACTGAAGCTTTCTTT

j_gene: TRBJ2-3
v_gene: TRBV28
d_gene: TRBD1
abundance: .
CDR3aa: CASISRGRGSDTQYF
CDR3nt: TGTGCCAGCATTTCTAGGGGCAGGGGGTCAGATACGCAGTATTTT

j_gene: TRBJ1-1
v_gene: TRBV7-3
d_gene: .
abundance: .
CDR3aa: CASSPSGGQGRVNTEAFF
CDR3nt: TGTGCCAGCAGCCCATCGGGGGGGCAGGGTAGGGTGAACACTGAAGCTTTCTTT

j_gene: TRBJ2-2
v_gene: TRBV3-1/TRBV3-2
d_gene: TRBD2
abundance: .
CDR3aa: CASSLGRMRLALNTGELFF
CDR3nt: TGTGCCAGCAGCCTAGGACGGATGAGACTAGCCCTAAACACCGGGGAGCTGTTTTTT

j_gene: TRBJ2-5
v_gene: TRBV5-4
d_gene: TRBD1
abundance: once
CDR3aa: CASSLEGQGKTQYF
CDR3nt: TGTGCCAGCAGCTTGGAGGGACAGGGAAAGACCCAGTACTTC

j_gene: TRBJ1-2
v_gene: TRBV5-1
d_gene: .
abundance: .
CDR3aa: CASSLTGSRGYTF
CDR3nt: TGCGCCAGCAGCTTAACAGGGAGTAGGGGCTACACCTTC

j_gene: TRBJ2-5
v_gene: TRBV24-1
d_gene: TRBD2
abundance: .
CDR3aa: CATMGRGGETQYF
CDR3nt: TGTGCCACCATGGGGAGGGGTGGAGAGACCCAGTACTTC

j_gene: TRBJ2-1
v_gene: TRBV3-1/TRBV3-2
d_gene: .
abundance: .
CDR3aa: CASSQDQRASYNEQFF
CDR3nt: TGTGCCAGCAGCCAAGATCAGCGGGCCTCCTACAATGAGCAGTTCTTC

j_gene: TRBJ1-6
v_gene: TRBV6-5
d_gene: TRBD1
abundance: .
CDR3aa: CTSGTDYNSPLHF
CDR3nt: TGTACCAGCGGGACAGACTATAATTCACCCCTCCACTTT

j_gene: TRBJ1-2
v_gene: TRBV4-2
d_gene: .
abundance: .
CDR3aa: CASSQGRIQDYGYTF
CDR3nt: TGTGCCAGCAGCCAAGGACGGATACAGGACTATGGCTACACCTTC

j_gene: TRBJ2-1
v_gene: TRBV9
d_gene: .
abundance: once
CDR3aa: CASSVDGGAGYEQFF
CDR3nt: TGTGCCAGCAGCGTAGATGGGGGGGCCGGCTATGAGCAGTTCTTC

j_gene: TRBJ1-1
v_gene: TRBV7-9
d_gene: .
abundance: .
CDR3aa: CASSSPGTQNKYTEAFF
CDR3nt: TGTGCCAGCAGCTCTCCCGGGACACAAAACAAGTACACTGAAGCTTTCTTT

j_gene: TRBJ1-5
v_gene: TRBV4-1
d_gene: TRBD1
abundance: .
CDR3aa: CASSQDRGYIQPQHF
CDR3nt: TGCGCCAGCAGCCAGGACAGGGGTTATATTCAGCCCCAGCATTTT

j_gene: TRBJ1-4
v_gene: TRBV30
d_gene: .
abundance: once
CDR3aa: CAWSVGGGEKLFF
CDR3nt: TGTGCCTGGAGTGTCGGGGGAGGTGAAAAACTGTTTTTT

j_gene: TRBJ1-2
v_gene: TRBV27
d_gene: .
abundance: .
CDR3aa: CASSAGTRIYGYTF
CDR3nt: TGTGCCAGCAGTGCCGGGACACGTATCTATGGCTACACCTTC

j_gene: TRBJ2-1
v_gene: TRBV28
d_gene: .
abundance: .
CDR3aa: CASKSVVSTKQFF
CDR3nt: TGTGCCAGCAAAAGTGTGGTCAGCACTAAGCAGTTCTTC

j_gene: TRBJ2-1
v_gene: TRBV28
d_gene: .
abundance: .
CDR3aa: CASSSGPGAGANEQFF
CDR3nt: TGTGCCAGCAGTTCCGGGCCAGGGGCTGGGGCGAATGAGCAGTTCTTC

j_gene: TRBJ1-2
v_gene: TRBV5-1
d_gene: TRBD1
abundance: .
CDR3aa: CASSFRVGQGGSGYTF
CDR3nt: TGCGCCAGCAGCTTTCGGGTGGGACAGGGTGGAAGCGGCTACACCTTC

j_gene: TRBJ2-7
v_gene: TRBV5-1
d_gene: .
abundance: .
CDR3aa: CASSKSVEDYSYEQYF
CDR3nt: TGCGCCAGCAGCAAATCGGTGGAGGACTACTCCTACGAGCAGTACTTC